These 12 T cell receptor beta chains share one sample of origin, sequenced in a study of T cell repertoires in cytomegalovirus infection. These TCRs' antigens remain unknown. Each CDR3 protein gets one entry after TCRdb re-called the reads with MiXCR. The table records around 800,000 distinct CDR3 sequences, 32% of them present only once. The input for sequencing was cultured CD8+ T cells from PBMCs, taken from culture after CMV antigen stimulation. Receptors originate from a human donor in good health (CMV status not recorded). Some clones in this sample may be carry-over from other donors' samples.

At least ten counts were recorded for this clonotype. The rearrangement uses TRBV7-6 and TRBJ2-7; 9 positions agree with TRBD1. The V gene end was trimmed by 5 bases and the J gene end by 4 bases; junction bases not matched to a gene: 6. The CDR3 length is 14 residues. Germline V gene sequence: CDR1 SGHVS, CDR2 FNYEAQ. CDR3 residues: CASSPGTGIYEQYF. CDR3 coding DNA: TGTGCCAGCAGCCCTGGGACAGGGATATACGAGCAGTACTTC.

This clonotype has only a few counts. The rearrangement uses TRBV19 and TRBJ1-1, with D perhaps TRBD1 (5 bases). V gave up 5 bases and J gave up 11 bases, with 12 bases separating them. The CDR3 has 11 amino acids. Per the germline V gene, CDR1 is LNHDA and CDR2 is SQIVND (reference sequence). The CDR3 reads CASSGTGEAFF. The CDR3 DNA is TGTGCCAGTAGTGGTACGGGGGAGGCTTTCTTT. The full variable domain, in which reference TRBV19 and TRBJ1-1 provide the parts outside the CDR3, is DGGITQSPKYLFRKEGQNVTLSCEQNLNHDAMYWYRQDPGQGLRLIYYSQIVNDFQKGDIAEGYSVSREKKESFPLTVTSAQKNPTAFYLCASSGTGEAFFGQGTRLTVV.

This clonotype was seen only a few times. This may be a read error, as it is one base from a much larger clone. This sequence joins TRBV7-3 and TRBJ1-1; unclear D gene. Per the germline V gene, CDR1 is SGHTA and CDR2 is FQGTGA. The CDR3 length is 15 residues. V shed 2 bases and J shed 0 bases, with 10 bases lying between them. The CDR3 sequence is CASSLEGSMNTEAFF. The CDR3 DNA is TGTGCCAGCAGCTTAGAAGGGAGCATGAACACTGAAGCTTTCTTT.

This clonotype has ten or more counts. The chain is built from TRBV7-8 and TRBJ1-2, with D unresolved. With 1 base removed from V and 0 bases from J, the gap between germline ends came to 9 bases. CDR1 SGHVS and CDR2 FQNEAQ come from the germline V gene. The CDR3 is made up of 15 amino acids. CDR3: CASSLGATPNYGYTF. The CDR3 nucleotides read TGTGCCAGCAGCTTAGGGGCCACACCTAACTATGGCTACACCTTC.

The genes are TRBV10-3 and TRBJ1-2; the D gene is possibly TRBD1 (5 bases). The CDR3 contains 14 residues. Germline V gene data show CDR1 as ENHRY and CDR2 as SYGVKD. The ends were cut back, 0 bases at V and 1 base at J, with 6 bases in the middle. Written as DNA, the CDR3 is TGTGCCATCAGTGAGTCGGGGCTTAACTATGGCTACACCTTC. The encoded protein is CAISESGLNYGYTF.

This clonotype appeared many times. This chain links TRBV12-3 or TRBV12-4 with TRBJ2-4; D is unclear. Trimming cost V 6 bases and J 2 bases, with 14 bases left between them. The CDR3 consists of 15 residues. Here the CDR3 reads CASRTVGISKNIQYF. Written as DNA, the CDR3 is TGTGCCAGCAGGACCGTGGGGATCTCCAAAAACATTCAGTACTTC.

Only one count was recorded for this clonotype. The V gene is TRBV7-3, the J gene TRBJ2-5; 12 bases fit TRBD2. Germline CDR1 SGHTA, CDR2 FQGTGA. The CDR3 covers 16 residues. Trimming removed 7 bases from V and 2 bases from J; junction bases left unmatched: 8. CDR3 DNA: TGTGCCAGCATGGCAACCGGGACTAGCGGGCAAGAGACCCAGTACTTC. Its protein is CASMATGTSGQETQYF. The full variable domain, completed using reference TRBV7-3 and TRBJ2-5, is GAGVSQTPSNKVTEKGKYVELRCDPISGHTALYWYRQSLGQGPEFLIYFQGTGAADDSGLPNDRFFAVRPEGSVSTLKIQRTERGDSAVYLCASMATGTSGQETQYFGPGTRLLVL.

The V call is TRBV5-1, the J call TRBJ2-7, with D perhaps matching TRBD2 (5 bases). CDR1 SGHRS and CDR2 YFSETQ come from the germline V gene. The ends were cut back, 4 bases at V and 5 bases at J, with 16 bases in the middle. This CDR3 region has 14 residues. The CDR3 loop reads CASSGGLSEHEQYV. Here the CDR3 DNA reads TGCGCCAGCAGCGGCGGACTCTCCGAGCACGAGCAGTACGTC.

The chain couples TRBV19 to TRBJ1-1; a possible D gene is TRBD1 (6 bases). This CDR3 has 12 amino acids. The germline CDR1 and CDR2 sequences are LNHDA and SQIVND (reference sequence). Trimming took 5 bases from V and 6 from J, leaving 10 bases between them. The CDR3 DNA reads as TGTGCCAGTAGTTGGAGGGGGGCTGAAGCTTTCTTT. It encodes CASSWRGAEAFF.

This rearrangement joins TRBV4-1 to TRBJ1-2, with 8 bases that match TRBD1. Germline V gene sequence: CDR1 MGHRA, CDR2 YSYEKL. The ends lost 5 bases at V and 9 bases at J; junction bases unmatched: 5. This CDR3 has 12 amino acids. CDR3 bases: TGCGCCAGCAGCATGACAGGGGAAAGCTACACCTTC. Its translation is CASSMTGESYTF.

As DNA, the CDR3 is TGCAGTGCTAGTGAGGGGGGGTTCGAAAAACTGTTTTTT. It encodes CSASEGGFEKLFF. The J gene is TRBJ1-4, the V gene TRBV20-1, with a weak D call TRBD1 (6 bases). The CDR3 loop spans 13 amino acids. The germline V and J ends were trimmed by 3 bases and 8 bases, with 13 bases remaining between them. The germline V gene encodes CDR1 DFQATT and CDR2 SNEGSKA (reference sequence).

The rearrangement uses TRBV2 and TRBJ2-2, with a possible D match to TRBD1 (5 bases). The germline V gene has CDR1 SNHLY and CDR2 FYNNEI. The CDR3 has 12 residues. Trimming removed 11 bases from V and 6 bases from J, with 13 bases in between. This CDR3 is CAPEGEAGELFF. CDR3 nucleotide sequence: TGTGCCCCTGAAGGGGAAGCCGGGGAGCTGTTTTTT.